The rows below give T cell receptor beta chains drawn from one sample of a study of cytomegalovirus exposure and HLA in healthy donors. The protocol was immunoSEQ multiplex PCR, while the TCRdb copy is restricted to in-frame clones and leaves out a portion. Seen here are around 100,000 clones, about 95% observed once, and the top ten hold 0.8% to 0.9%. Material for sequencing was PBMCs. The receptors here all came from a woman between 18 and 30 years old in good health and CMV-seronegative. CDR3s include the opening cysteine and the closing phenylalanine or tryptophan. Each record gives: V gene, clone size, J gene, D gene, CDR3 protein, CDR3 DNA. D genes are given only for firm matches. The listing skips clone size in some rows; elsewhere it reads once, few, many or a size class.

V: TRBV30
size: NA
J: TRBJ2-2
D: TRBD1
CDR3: CAWSRTGLAGELFF
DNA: TGTGCCTGGAGTCGGACAGGGTTGGCCGGGGAGCTGTTTTTT

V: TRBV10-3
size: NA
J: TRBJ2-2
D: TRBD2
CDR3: CATLGGSETGELFF
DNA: TGTGCCACCCTGGGGGGGAGCGAGACCGGGGAGCTGTTTTTT

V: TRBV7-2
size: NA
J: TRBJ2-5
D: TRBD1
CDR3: CASSRGQGGKTQYF
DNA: TGTGCCAGCAGCCGGGGACAGGGGGGGAAGACCCAGTACTTC

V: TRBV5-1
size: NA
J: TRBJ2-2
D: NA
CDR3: CASSIRQASGELFF
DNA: TGCGCCAGCAGCATAAGACAGGCTAGCGGGGAGCTGTTTTTT

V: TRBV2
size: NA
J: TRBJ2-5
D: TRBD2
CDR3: CASSDSSGGPRQETQYF
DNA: TGTGCCAGCAGTGATTCGAGCGGGGGGCCGCGTCAAGAGACCCAGTACTTC

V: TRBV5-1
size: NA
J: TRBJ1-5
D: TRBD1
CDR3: CASSRTGGLGQPQHF
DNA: TGCGCCAGCAGCCGGACAGGGGGCTTGGGTCAGCCCCAGCATTTT

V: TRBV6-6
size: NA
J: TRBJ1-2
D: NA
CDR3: CASSYSQGYGYTF
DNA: TGTGCCAGCAGTTACTCGCAGGGCTATGGCTACACCTTC

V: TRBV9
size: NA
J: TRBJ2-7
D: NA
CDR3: CASSVGQAASYEQYF
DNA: TGTGCCAGCAGCGTAGGGCAGGCCGCCTCCTACGAGCAGTACTTC

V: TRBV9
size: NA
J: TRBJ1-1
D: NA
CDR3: CASSVDSFTEAFF
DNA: TGTGCCAGCAGCGTAGACAGTTTCACTGAAGCTTTCTTT

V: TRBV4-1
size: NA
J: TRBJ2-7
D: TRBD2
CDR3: CASSQVRLPLGGGAGASEQYF
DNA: TGCGCCAGCAGCCAAGTACGGCTACCCCTCGGCGGGGGGGCCGGTGCGAGCGAGCAGTACTTC

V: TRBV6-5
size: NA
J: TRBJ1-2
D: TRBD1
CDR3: CASRSDRGQVYGYTF
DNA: TGTGCCAGCAGGTCAGACAGGGGGCAGGTCTATGGCTACACCTTC

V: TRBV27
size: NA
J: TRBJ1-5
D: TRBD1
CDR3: CASSSRTGGDQPQHF
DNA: TGTGCCAGCAGCTCTCGGACAGGGGGAGATCAGCCCCAGCATTTT

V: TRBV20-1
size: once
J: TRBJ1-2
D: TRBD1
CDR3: CSATGGDGYTF
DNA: TGCAGTGCTACAGGGGGCGACGGCTACACCTTC

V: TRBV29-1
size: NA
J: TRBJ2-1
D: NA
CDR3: CSADRDSSYNEQFF
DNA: TGCAGCGCTGACCGGGACTCCTCCTACAATGAGCAGTTCTTC

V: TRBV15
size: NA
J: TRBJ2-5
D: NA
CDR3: CATSRAGGEETQYF
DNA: TGTGCCACCAGCAGAGCGGGGGGCGAAGAGACCCAGTACTTC

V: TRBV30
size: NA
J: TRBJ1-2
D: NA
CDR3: CAWGGGYYGYTF
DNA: TGTGCCTGGGGGGGAGGATACTATGGCTACACCTTC

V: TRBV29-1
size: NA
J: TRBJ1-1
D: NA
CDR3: CSVDSDSEAFF
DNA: TGCAGCGTCGACAGTGACTCTGAAGCTTTCTTT

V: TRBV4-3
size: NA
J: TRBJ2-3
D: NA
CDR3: CASSQERQGGGTDTQYF
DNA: TGCGCCAGCAGCCAAGAACGGCAGGGTGGAGGCACAGATACGCAGTATTTT

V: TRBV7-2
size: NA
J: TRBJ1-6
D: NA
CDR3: CASSLSSYNSPLHF
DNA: TGTGCCAGCAGCCTCAGCTCCTATAATTCACCCCTCCACTTT

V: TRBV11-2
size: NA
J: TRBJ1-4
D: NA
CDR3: CASSLEIPQTTEFFGKLFF
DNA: TGTGCCAGCAGCTTAGAGATTCCCCAGACGACAGAGTTTTTTGGAAAACTGTTTTTT

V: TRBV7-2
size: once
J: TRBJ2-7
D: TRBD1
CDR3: CASSSGGRDRGYEQYF
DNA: TGTGCCAGCAGCTCCGGGGGGAGGGACAGGGGCTACGAGCAGTACTTC

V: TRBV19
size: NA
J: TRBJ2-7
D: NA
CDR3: CATALRDTGSYEQYF
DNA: TGTGCCACCGCTCTCCGAGACACTGGCTCCTACGAGCAGTACTTC

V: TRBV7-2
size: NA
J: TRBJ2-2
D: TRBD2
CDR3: CASSYRTSGAGELFF
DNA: TGTGCCAGCAGCTATCGGACTAGCGGGGCCGGGGAGCTGTTTTTT

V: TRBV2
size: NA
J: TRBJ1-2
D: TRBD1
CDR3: CASSSDRVDYGYTF
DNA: TGTGCCAGCAGTTCCGACAGGGTAGATTATGGCTACACCTTC

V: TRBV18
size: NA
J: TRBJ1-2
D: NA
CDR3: CASSPAQYGYTF
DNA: TGTGCCAGCTCACCGGCACAATATGGCTACACCTTC

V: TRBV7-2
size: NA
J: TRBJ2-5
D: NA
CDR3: CASSLGAWAPQYF
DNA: TGTGCCAGCAGCTTAGGGGCCTGGGCGCCCCAGTACTTC

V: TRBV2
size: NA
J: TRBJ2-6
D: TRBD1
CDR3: CATNLGTGAYLSGSGANVLTF
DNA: TGTGCCACCAACCTGGGGACAGGGGCCTACCTAAGTGGCTCTGGGGCCAACGTCCTGACTTTC